The T cell receptor (beta chain) under discussion was sequenced for a study of immune heterogeneity within non-small cell lung tumors. This clonotype was observed at least ten times. Multiplex PCR amplified TCR beta CDR3 with 32 V and 13 J primers. In TCRdb, the multiplex PCR reads were re-called with MiXCR into one record per CDR3 protein. Of approximately 6,300 distinct CDR3 sequences in the sample, approximately 23% were seen once. The length of the CDR3 is 15 residues. Losses at the gene ends were 4 bases for V and 3 bases for J; bases not matched to a gene: 4. Per the germline V gene, CDR1 is SGHRS and CDR2 is YFSETQ. Genomic DNA extracted from bulk tumor tissue served as template. A total of about 0.6 ug was used per sample. Several far-apart biopsies were taken per primary tumor during surgery. With untreated, newly diagnosed non-small cell lung cancer, the patients went on to undergo curative surgery.

The sequence was obtained from a man aged 70 or older with non-small cell lung cancer. The J gene is TRBJ2-3, the V gene TRBV5-1, with 11 bases lining up with TRBD1. Input material: lung tumor tissue. CDR3 residues: CASSDRDRGTDTQYF. CDR3 sequence (DNA): TGCGCCAGCAGCGATCGGGACAGGGGGACAGATACGCAGTATTTT.